These 27 T cell receptor beta chains share one sample of origin, sequenced in a study of T cell responses to AZD1222 COVID-19 vaccine. TCRdb keeps only in-frame clones here, not all; method: immunoSEQ multiplex PCR. The sample includes 200,000 or so clones, around 89% of them seen just once. The sequenced sample was peripheral blood, obtained on day 0 of AZD1222 vaccination. These receptors all come from an adult in good health.

The chain has TRBV7-9 and TRBJ1-5; D ambiguous. Per the germline V gene, CDR1 is SEHNR and CDR2 is FQNEAQ (reference sequence). The V end lost 2 bases, the J end lost 1 base, and 15 bases lay between the germline ends. The CDR3 is 17 residues long. The chain's CDR3 is CASSLSGGLKSNQPQHF. The CDR3 DNA follows: TGTGCCAGCAGCTTATCTGGAGGGTTAAAAAGCAATCAGCCCCAGCATTTT.

V gene TRBV4-1 combines with J gene TRBJ2-1, with D perhaps matching TRBD2 (6 bases). Deletions cut 0 bases from V and 1 base from J, with 13 bases between. The CDR3 contains 17 residues. Germline V gene data show CDR1 as MGHRA and CDR2 as YSYEKL. The CDR3 protein is CASSQEWGVGSYNEQFF. In DNA form, the CDR3 reads TGCGCCAGCAGCCAAGAGTGGGGGGTGGGTTCCTACAATGAGCAGTTCTTC.

The chain joins TRBV5-1 to TRBJ1-5, with 7 positions matching TRBD1. Germline V CDR1 and CDR2: SGHRS, YFSETQ. The CDR3 loop spans 15 amino acids. Trimming removed 4 bases from V and 1 base from J; junction bases left unmatched: 5. For the CDR3, the DNA is TGCGCCAGCAGCGAAGGACAGGCGAGCAATCAGCCCCAGCATTTT. This encodes CASSEGQASNQPQHF.

CDR3 region: CASSLTPLAGGPAGELFF. DNA for the CDR3: TGTGCCAGCAGCTTAACCCCCCTAGCGGGAGGGCCGGCCGGGGAGCTGTTTTTT. The rearrangement links TRBV7-3 to TRBJ2-2; 12 bases agree with TRBD2. Germline V CDR1 and CDR2: SGHTA, FQGTGA. This CDR3 is built from 18 residues. The junction had 8 bases not matched to a gene; V was cut back by 0 bases and J by 6 bases.

The J gene is TRBJ2-2, the V gene TRBV4-2; D possibly corresponds to TRBD2 (5 bases). The ends were cut back, 2 bases at V and 3 bases at J, with 13 bases in the middle. CDR3 length equals 16 residues. The V gene's germline CDR1 is LGHNA and CDR2 YNFKEQ. CDR3 sequence (DNA): TGTGCCAGCAGCCAACTCGCGGGCATGGACACCGGGGAGCTGTTTTTT. This translates into CASSQLAGMDTGELFF.

The table lists this clone with a count of one. V and J are TRBV6-5 and TRBJ2-5, with D perhaps matching TRBD1 (5 bases). The V gene lost 2 bases and the J gene lost 1 base, with 11 bases spanning the gap. This CDR3 spans 15 amino acids. Germline V CDR1 and CDR2: MNHEY, SVGAGI. The CDR3 DNA reads TGTGCCAGCAGTTACCTAGGGGCAGGCCAAGAGACCCAGTACTTC. Translated: CASSYLGAGQETQYF.

The CDR3 nucleotides read TGTGCCAGCAGTAAGAGGACAGACTATGGCTACACCTTC. This codes for CASSKRTDYGYTF. The rearrangement links TRBV6-5 to TRBJ1-2; a weak D match, TRBD1 (6 bases). Germline V CDR1 and CDR2: MNHEY, SVGAGI. The CDR3 covers 13 residues. V was trimmed by 5 bases and J by 3 bases, leaving 10 bases between them.

The V call is TRBV9, the J call TRBJ1-4; 7 nucleotides line up with TRBD1. This CDR3 spans 14 amino acids. Unmatched junction bases numbered 7, after V lost 4 bases and J lost 7 bases. Germline CDR1 is SGDLS and CDR2 is YYNGEE. The CDR3 loop reads CASSPDRVTEKLFF. The CDR3 DNA reads as TGTGCCAGCAGCCCCGACAGGGTCACTGAAAAACTGTTTTTT.

This chain joins TRBV11-1 and TRBJ2-7, with 7 bases that match TRBD2. The ends lost 1 base at V and 3 bases at J; junction bases unmatched: 3. This CDR3 is 14 amino acids long. Germline V gives CDR1 SGHAT, CDR2 FQDESV (reference sequence). CDR3 residues: CASSLDRGVYEQYF. CDR3 bases: TGTGCCAGCAGCTTAGATCGGGGGGTCTACGAGCAGTACTTC.

This clone was counted once. V is TRBV6-6 and J is TRBJ1-1, with 7 bases fitting TRBD1. Germline CDR1 is MNHNY and CDR2 is SVGAGI (reference sequence). This CDR3 contains 12 residues. Germline trimming cut 7 bases from V and 4 bases from J; bases unmatched to any gene: 3. CDR3 sequence reads: CASIAGGTEAFF. As DNA, the CDR3 is TGTGCCAGCATTGCAGGGGGCACTGAAGCTTTCTTT.

The chain uses TRBV28 and TRBJ1-2; D gene unclear. Germline V gene sequence: CDR1 MDHEN, CDR2 SYDVKM. This CDR3 is built from 12 residues. Trimming stripped 5 bases from V and 3 bases from J, with 7 bases between. CDR3 amino acids: CASSALYYGYTF. The CDR3 DNA reads as TGTGCCAGCAGTGCCCTTTACTATGGCTACACCTTC.

The V call is TRBV6-1, the J call TRBJ1-3, with 8 bases identical to TRBD1. V dropped 2 bases and J dropped 2; count of bases not matched to a gene: 20. CDR1 and CDR2 (germline): MNHNS, SASEGT. The CDR3 runs to 21 residues. CDR3 loop: CASSEFLVGQGIGLAGNTIYF. The CDR3 coding sequence is TGTGCCAGCAGTGAATTCCTAGTTGGACAGGGAATAGGATTGGCTGGAAACACCATATATTTT.

The V gene is TRBV28, the J gene TRBJ2-1; 12 bases are a match to TRBD1. Germline V gene data show CDR1 as MDHEN and CDR2 as SYDVKM. Trimming cost V 5 bases and J 5 bases; bases outside gene matches: 4. There are 15 residues in the CDR3. The CDR3 spells CASSRGQGANNEQFF. The CDR3 region has the DNA TGTGCCAGCAGTAGGGGACAGGGGGCGAACAATGAGCAGTTCTTC.

This clone was counted only a few times. The CDR3 DNA sequence: TGTGCCAGTAGCGGTCAGGGTGGGCTCAATCAGCCCCAGCATTTT. Translating it yields CASSGQGGLNQPQHF. The rearrangement links TRBV19 to TRBJ1-5, with a tentative D call TRBD1 (5 bases). V lost 6 bases, J lost 3 bases, and 15 bases lay in between. Germline V gene lookup returns CDR1 LNHDA and CDR2 SQIVND (reference sequence). There are 15 residues in the CDR3.

The chain couples TRBV18 to TRBJ1-4, with D perhaps TRBD1 (5 bases). Germline CDR1 reads KGHSH; CDR2 reads LQKENI. V was clipped by 3 bases and J by 3 bases, with 11 bases between them. There are 15 residues in the CDR3. CDR3 region: CASSPWAGANEKLFF. The CDR3 DNA sequence: TGTGCCAGCTCACCTTGGGCGGGGGCTAATGAAAAACTGTTTTTT.

The chain links TRBV9 to TRBJ1-3; D gene unclear. CDR3 length: 18 amino acids. V was cut by 0 bases and J by 4 bases, with 20 bases left in between. The germline CDR1 and CDR2 sequences are SGDLS and YYNGEE. CDR3 DNA sequence: TGTGCCAGCAGCGTAGATGCGGGGAGGAGTGGTTGGGGAAACACCATATATTTT. The encoded protein is CASSVDAGRSGWGNTIYF.

V and J are TRBV30 and TRBJ1-6, with D possibly being TRBD1 (5 bases). This CDR3 contains 15 residues. Germline CDR1 and CDR2: GTSNPN and SVGIG (reference sequence). Trimming pared 0 bases from V and 4 bases from J, leaving 10 bases between. In nucleotides, the CDR3 is TGTGCCTGGAGTGTTTTACAGGCGTATAATTCACCCCTCCACTTT. Translating gives CAWSVLQAYNSPLHF.

The chain employs TRBV7-2 and TRBJ2-3, with D possibly being TRBD2 (6 bases). Germline-derived CDR1 and CDR2 are SGHTA and FQGNSA. Trimming stripped 7 bases from V and 4 bases from J, with 18 bases between. There are 15 residues in the CDR3. This CDR3 reads CASTRGLGSPDTQYF. CDR3 nucleotides: TGTGCCAGCACCCGGGGGTTGGGGTCCCCAGATACGCAGTATTTT.

The chain employs TRBV28 and TRBJ2-7; tentatively, D is TRBD1 or TRBD2 (6 bases each). V was pared by 3 bases and J by 5 bases, with 11 bases between. The CDR3 covers 13 residues. Germline V gives CDR1 MDHEN, CDR2 SYDVKM. The CDR3 sequence is CASSFQGRHEQYF. DNA of the CDR3: TGTGCCAGCAGTTTTCAGGGGAGGCACGAGCAGTACTTC.

Here the CDR3 DNA reads TGTGCCAGCAGCATTTTGGGGACCGGGAGGCAGAATGAGCAGTTCTTC. Its protein product is CASSILGTGRQNEQFF. The rearrangement joins TRBV7-3 to TRBJ2-1, with 7 positions matching TRBD2. The germline gives CDR1 SGHTA, CDR2 FQGTGA. The CDR3 consists of 16 residues. V shed 5 bases and J 7 bases; nucleotides not matched to a gene: 14.

This clone was seen a single time. The rearrangement links TRBV5-6 to TRBJ2-3, with unresolved D. From germline, CDR1 is SGHDT and CDR2 YYEEEE. Trimming cost V 4 bases and J 0 bases, with 6 bases left between them. The CDR3 loop spans 13 amino acids. The CDR3 region has the DNA TGTGCCAGCAGCCCACCGAGCACAGATACGCAGTATTTT. Translating gives CASSPPSTDTQYF.

The V gene is TRBV6-6, the J gene TRBJ1-5; 7 bases are shared with TRBD1. CDR3 length equals 16 residues. V shed 7 bases and J 9 bases; nucleotides not matched to a gene: 18. Germline V gene lookup returns CDR1 MNHNY and CDR2 SVGAGI (reference sequence). As DNA, the CDR3 is TGTGCCAGCACCAACCCCGGAGGGACAGCCGCTCTGCCCCAGCATTTT. Translation: CASTNPGGTAALPQHF.

The V and J genes are TRBV24-1 and TRBJ2-5; TRBD1 agrees at 9 bases. CDR3 length: 15 amino acids. From germline, CDR1 is KGHDR and CDR2 SFDVKD. Trimming took 4 bases from V and 3 from J; bases not matched to a gene: 5. DNA for the CDR3: TGTGCCACCAGTGACCCGGGACAGGGTAAAGAGACCCAGTACTTC. Amino acid sequence: CATSDPGQGKETQYF.

DNA of the CDR3: TGTGCCAGCAGTTCAACAGATTTCTCTGGAAACACCATATATTTT. It translates to CASSSTDFSGNTIYF. The V and J genes are TRBV28 and TRBJ1-3; D is undetermined. CDR3 length: 15 amino acids. Trimming removed 4 bases at V and 0 bases at J, with 10 bases between. The V gene's germline CDR1 is MDHEN and CDR2 SYDVKM.

The CDR3 DNA reads TGTGCCAGCAGTTACGGACTAGCGGGAGGCTACGAGCAGTACTTC. It translates to CASSYGLAGGYEQYF. The chain combines TRBV28 with TRBJ2-7, with TRBD2 matching over 14 bases. The germline CDR1 and CDR2 sequences are MDHEN and SYDVKM. The CDR3 loop spans 15 amino acids. V shed 4 bases, J shed 3 bases, and the junction held 2 bases outside the gene matches.

The genes are TRBV10-2 and TRBJ2-7; TRBD1 or TRBD2 may be the D gene (5 bases each). The CDR3 has 16 amino acids. The V and J ends lost 0 bases and 0 bases respectively, with 12 bases between them. Germline CDR1 reads WSHSY; CDR2 reads SAAADI. CDR3 protein: CASSESGALSSYEQYF. The CDR3 nucleotides are TGCGCCAGCAGTGAGTCCGGGGCCTTAAGCTCCTACGAGCAGTACTTC.

V gene TRBV11-1 combines with J gene TRBJ1-1; tentatively, D is TRBD1 (5 bases). Germline loops: CDR1 SGHAT, CDR2 FQDESV (reference sequence). With 5 bases removed from V and 3 bases from J, the gap between germline ends came to 13 bases. The CDR3 length is 14 residues. The CDR3 bases are TGTGCCAGCAGCCTACAGACGGGGGACACTGAAGCTTTCTTT. Translation gives CASSLQTGDTEAFF.